A single sample gave rise to the 17 T cell receptor beta chains below, sequenced in a study of T cell repertoires in cytomegalovirus infection. One entry per CDR3 protein results from TCRdb running MiXCR on the reads. Among 550,000 to 700,000 distinct CDR3 sequences listed, roughly 42% were seen once. What these receptors recognize is not known. The sample here was cultured PBMCs, taken from culture after CMV antigen stimulation. The receptor source for this set is a human donor in good health (CMV status not recorded). Some clones in this sample may be carry-over from other donors' samples.

The rearrangement links TRBV11-2 to TRBJ2-7, with 7 bases aligning to TRBD1. Unmatched junction bases numbered 4, after V lost 0 bases and J lost 2 bases. Germline CDR1 is SGHAT and CDR2 is FQNNGV. The CDR3 loop spans 15 amino acids. The CDR3 loop reads CASSLDGQETYEQYF. Written as DNA, the CDR3 is TGTGCCAGCAGCTTAGACGGACAGGAGACCTACGAGCAGTACTTC.

This clonotype was seen at least ten times. The chain combines TRBV7-2 with TRBJ2-1; 11 bases are shared with TRBD1. Germline V lookup: CDR1 SGHTA, CDR2 FQGNSA. V dropped 7 bases and J dropped 6; count of bases not matched to a gene: 8. The CDR3 sequence is 15 residues long. For the CDR3, the DNA is TGTGCCAGCACTAAAACGGGGACAGGGGGCAATGAGCAGTTCTTC. It encodes CASTKTGTGGNEQFF.

This chain connects TRBV12-3 or TRBV12-4 to TRBJ1-2, with D perhaps TRBD1 (5 bases). The CDR3 is made up of 14 amino acids. V was clipped by 7 bases and J by 4 bases, with 16 bases between them. CDR3 region: CASTELAGLYGYTF. The CDR3, as DNA: TGTGCCAGCACCGAACTTGCGGGACTCTATGGCTACACCTTC.

The chain couples TRBV11-3 to TRBJ2-2; perhaps TRBD2 as D (5 bases). V gave up 6 bases and J gave up 1 base, with 18 bases separating them. CDR3 length: 17 residues. From germline, CDR1 is SGHNT and CDR2 YENEEA. CDR3 in amino acids: CASRLSPGLKNTGELFF. The DNA of the CDR3 is TGTGCCAGCAGACTTTCTCCAGGACTCAAGAACACCGGGGAGCTGTTTTTT. Complete variable domain (other parts from reference TRBV11-3 and TRBJ2-2): EAGVVQSPRYKIIEKKQPVAFWCNPISGHNTLYWYLQNLGQGPELLIRYENEEAVDDSQLPKDRFSAERLKGVDSTLKIQPAELGDSAVYLCASRLSPGLKNTGELFFGEGSRLTVL.

The chain employs TRBV7-6 and TRBJ2-2, with D tentatively TRBD1 or TRBD2 (5 bases each). The germline V gene has CDR1 SGHVS and CDR2 FNYEAQ. This CDR3 spans 18 amino acids. The ends were cut back, 0 bases at V and 0 bases at J, with 14 bases in the middle. The CDR3 sequence: CASSLAGRAQSNTGELFF. The CDR3 DNA follows: TGTGCCAGCAGCTTAGCGGGACGGGCGCAGTCGAACACCGGGGAGCTGTTTTTT.

CDR3 DNA: TGTGCCCGCGCTAACATGAACACTGAAGCTTTCTTT. Its translation: CARANMNTEAFF. The chain couples TRBV2 to TRBJ1-1, with no clear D. Germline-derived CDR1 and CDR2 are SNHLY and FYNNEI. V lost 11 bases and J lost 0, with 10 bases in between. The CDR3 sequence is 12 residues long. Based on the CDR3 plus reference TRBV2 and TRBJ1-1, the full variable domain is EPEVTQTPSHQVTQMGQEVILRCVPISNHLYFYWYRQILGQKVEFLVSFYNNEISEKSEIFDDQFSVERPDGSNFTLKIRSTKLEDSAMYFCARANMNTEAFFGQGTRLTVV.

This chain uses TRBV7-8 with TRBJ1-6; D is perhaps TRBD1 (6 bases). Germline V lookup: CDR1 SGHVS, CDR2 FQNEAQ. The length of the CDR3 is 15 residues. V lost 5 bases to trimming and J lost 2 bases, with 10 bases between them. CDR3 sequence: CASSAGDTYNSPLHF. The CDR3 nucleotides are TGTGCCAGCAGCGCGGGGGACACCTATAATTCACCCCTCCACTTT. Supplemented by reference TRBV7-8 and TRBJ1-6, the full variable domain reads GAGVSQSPRYKVAKRGQDVALRCDPISGHVSLFWYQQALGQGPEFLTYFQNEAQLDKSGLPSDRFFAERPEGSVSTLKIQRTQQEDSAVYLCASSAGDTYNSPLHFGNGTRLTVT.

The chain is built from TRBV20-1 and TRBJ2-5; D is perhaps TRBD2 (5 bases). V was clipped by 4 bases and J by 2 bases, with 8 bases between them. The CDR3 is made up of 12 amino acids. Per germline, CDR1 DFQATT and CDR2 SNEGSKA (reference sequence). The CDR3 bases are TGCAGTGCTAAAGACTATCAAGAGACCCAGTACTTC. Translating gives CSAKDYQETQYF.

This sequence joins TRBV3-1 and TRBJ2-5; D call uncertain. The CDR3 has 14 residues. The ends were cut back, 1 base at V and 1 base at J, with 7 bases in the middle. Looked up from germline, CDR1 is LGHDT and CDR2 is YNNKEL (reference sequence). The CDR3 DNA reads TGTGCCAGCAGCCAAGGGACGCTCCAAGAGACCCAGTACTTC. It is translated as CASSQGTLQETQYF.

This clonotype was counted between two and nine times. V gene TRBV7-2 combines with J gene TRBJ2-4; no reliable D call. The V gene's germline CDR1 is SGHTA and CDR2 FQGNSA. This CDR3 has 13 amino acids. V dropped 5 bases and J dropped 6 bases, with 11 bases sitting between them. The CDR3 DNA sequence: TGTGCCAGCAGCGAGCTGAGTGGAAACATTCAGTACTTC. This sequence encodes CASSELSGNIQYF.

J is TRBJ2-1 and V is TRBV10-2; no clear D. The CDR3 is made up of 15 amino acids. CDR1 is WSHSY and CDR2 is SAAADI in the germline V gene. V lost 4 bases and J 0 bases, leaving 10 bases between the germline ends. Here the CDR3 DNA reads TGCGCCAGCAGTGGGGATATCTTCTCCTACAATGAGCAGTTCTTC. This gives the protein CASSGDIFSYNEQFF.

The CDR3 nucleotides read TGTGCCAGCAGTTACGAGCAGGGTTTATACGAGCAGTACTTC. Protein product: CASSYEQGLYEQYF. The chain couples TRBV6-2 or TRBV6-3 to TRBJ2-7; D is possibly TRBD1 (5 bases). The V end lost 2 bases, the J end lost 4 bases, and 12 bases lay between the germline ends. The CDR3 contains 14 residues. In germline, CDR1 is MNHEY, CDR2 SVGEGT.

This chain joins TRBV7-9 and TRBJ1-2; 9 bases fit TRBD1. Per the germline V gene, CDR1 is SEHNR and CDR2 is FQNEAQ (reference sequence). The V segment lost 5 bases and the J segment 4 bases; nucleotides outside the gene matches: 8. CDR3 length equals 15 residues. The CDR3 nucleotides read TGTGCCAGCAGCCCAACAGGGGGCGCTGGCTATGGCTACACCTTC. It translates to CASSPTGGAGYGYTF.

The V and J genes are TRBV7-9 and TRBJ1-2, with 8 nucleotides matching TRBD1. CDR1 and CDR2 (germline): SEHNR, FQNEAQ (reference sequence). Unmatched junction bases numbered 10, after V lost 5 bases and J lost 2 bases. This CDR3 is built from 16 residues. In DNA form, the CDR3 reads TGTGCCAGCAGCCCTACGACAGGGGCTCCCAACTATGGCTACACCTTC. This gives the protein CASSPTTGAPNYGYTF.

This chain links TRBV7-8 with TRBJ2-3; 8 bases align to TRBD2. Trimming cost V 5 bases and J 15 bases; bases outside gene matches: 19. This CDR3 is built from 15 residues. Germline loops: CDR1 SGHVS, CDR2 FQNEAQ. The DNA for the CDR3 is TGTGCCAGCAGCCCCCTAACGGGAGGGGGAACTCTCGCATATTTT. Amino acid sequence: CASSPLTGGGTLAYF.

The chain employs TRBV7-6 and TRBJ1-2, with 10 bases lining up with TRBD1. The CDR3 runs to 14 residues. Germline assignment: CDR1 SGHVS and CDR2 FNYEAQ. V gave up 6 bases and J gave up 7 bases; unmatched junction bases: 8. The CDR3 sequence: CASSSGTGEGGYTF. The CDR3 nucleotides read TGTGCCAGCAGTTCCGGGACAGGGGAGGGTGGCTACACCTTC.

This clonotype came up a few times. The chain employs TRBV7-6 and TRBJ1-4, with D perhaps TRBD1 (6 bases). This CDR3 is 16 amino acids long. Germline lookup yields CDR1 SGHVS and CDR2 FNYEAQ. V was trimmed by 2 bases and J by 5 bases, leaving 15 bases between them. The CDR3: CASSLLRGQGNEKLFF. The CDR3 nucleotides are TGTGCCAGCAGCTTATTACGGGGACAAGGGAATGAAAAACTGTTTTTT. Looking up the rest from reference TRBV7-6 and TRBJ1-4 gives the full variable domain: GAGVSQSPRYKVTKRGQDVALRCDPISGHVSLYWYRQALGQGPEFLTYFNYEAQQDKSGLPNDRFSAERPEGSISTLTIQRTEQRDSAMYRCASSLLRGQGNEKLFFGSGTQLSVL.